This T cell receptor (beta chain) was sequenced during a study of cytomegalovirus exposure and HLA in healthy donors. Study results and limitations: When the data were analyzed later, several of the most significant clusters appeared to be linked to common viral pathogens.

PCR used 60 Vbeta primers and 13 Jbeta primers. TCRdb's table, derived via immunoSEQ multiplex PCR, lists solely in-frame clones and lacks some. The table lists some 170,000 clones, about four fifths of them singletons. The CDR3 spans 11 residues. The ends lost 1 base at V and 9 bases at J; junction bases unmatched: 0. Per germline, CDR1 DFQATT and CDR2 SNEGSKA (reference sequence). Of note for this clone: No antigen is known for it.

Sequencing was performed on PBMCs. V and J are TRBV20-1 and TRBJ2-1; 7 positions agree with TRBD2. The TCR sequence derives from a woman between 50 and 59 years old in good health and CMV-seronegative. Written as DNA, the CDR3 is TGCAGTGCTAGAGGGGGGGGTGAGCAGTTCTTC. Translation: CSARGGGEQFF.